Below, 19 T cell receptor beta chains from the same sample are listed, as sequenced in a study of T-cell memory formation after mild COVID-19. Using its own MiXCR run on the 5' RACE reads, TCRdb lists one record per CDR3 protein. The sample contains hundreds of thousands of distinct CDR3 sequences, more than 15% of which appear only once. Sequenced sample: PBMCs or a T cell subset sorted from them (not recorded which). The receptors were sampled from a man younger than 35 who had mild COVID-19 (a few samples of this study predate the infection). Cell type and time point are not known.

The rearrangement uses TRBV7-8 and TRBJ1-1; D may be TRBD1 (6 bases). Trimming took off 2 bases at V and 11 bases at J, with 18 bases between the two ends. Germline values: CDR1 SGHVS, CDR2 FQNEAQ. This CDR3 spans 14 amino acids. In DNA, the CDR3 is TGTGCCAGCAGCTTACGTCGGACCGGGGGCAAGGCTTTCTTT. Translated: CASSLRRTGGKAFF.

The sample holds a few counts of this clonotype. CDR3 sequence (DNA): TGTGCCAGCAGGTCGGGACAGGGTATTCAGCCCCAGCATTTT. Translation gives CASRSGQGIQPQHF. The J gene is TRBJ1-5, the V gene TRBV12-3 or TRBV12-4; 9 bases are shared with TRBD1. V lost 6 bases and J lost 6; bases outside the gene matches: 6. This CDR3 has 14 amino acids.

The gene calls are TRBV12-3 or TRBV12-4 and TRBJ1-4, with D unresolved. Trimming took 3 bases from V and 4 from J, leaving 15 bases between them. The CDR3 has 16 amino acids. The CDR3 sequence is CASSLRWATVNEKLFF. CDR3 nucleotides: TGTGCCAGCAGTTTGCGTTGGGCGACGGTTAATGAAAAACTGTTTTTT.

This clonotype appeared a few times. V usage is TRBV5-1 and J usage is TRBJ2-3; D perhaps matches TRBD2 (6 bases). The V gene's germline CDR1 is SGHRS and CDR2 YFSETQ. The CDR3 spans 16 residues. Trimming pared 4 bases from V and 2 bases from J, leaving 17 bases between. CDR3 protein: CASSPGLGNPTDTQYF. CDR3 DNA: TGCGCCAGCAGCCCGGGACTCGGTAACCCCACAGATACGCAGTATTTT.

This clonotype was counted at least ten times. The chain combines TRBV7-2 with TRBJ1-1; a weak D match, TRBD1 (5 bases). The CDR3 extends over 13 amino acids. Germline CDR1 SGHTA, CDR2 FQGNSA. The V gene lost 6 bases and the J gene lost 5 bases, with 13 bases spanning the gap. The CDR3 spells CASRQDRSTEAFF. The CDR3 DNA is TGTGCCAGCAGACAGGATAGGAGTACTGAAGCTTTCTTT.

This chain joins TRBV9 and TRBJ2-3; maybe TRBD1 (6 bases). V was shortened by 0 bases and J by 5 bases, with 13 bases between the two germline ends. This CDR3 has 15 amino acids. Germline V gene sequence: CDR1 SGDLS, CDR2 YYNGEE. The CDR3 spells CASSVEGGLGDTQYF. The CDR3 DNA sequence: TGTGCCAGCAGCGTAGAAGGGGGTTTGGGAGATACGCAGTATTTT.

The chain recombines TRBV4-3 with TRBJ1-5, with unresolved D. Germline V gene lookup returns CDR1 LGHNA and CDR2 YSLEER. The CDR3 runs 15 residues. With 4 bases removed from V and 5 bases from J, the gap between germline ends came to 15 bases. CDR3 nucleotide sequence: TGCGCCAGCAGCCCACGGGTAGAATCGGATCAGCCCCAGCATTTT. This gives the protein CASSPRVESDQPQHF.

The V call is TRBV12-3 or TRBV12-4, the J call TRBJ2-7; tentatively, D is TRBD2 (5 bases). The CDR3 has 15 residues. The V end lost 3 bases, the J end lost 2 bases, and 14 bases lay between the germline ends. The DNA of the CDR3 is TGTGCCAGCAGTTTCGCAGAGGGTCGCCCCTACGAGCAGTACTTC. Its protein product is CASSFAEGRPYEQYF.

The chain employs TRBV12-3 or TRBV12-4 and TRBJ2-5; tentative D call: TRBD1 (6 bases). This CDR3 has 13 residues. Deletions cut 5 bases from V and 5 bases from J, with 12 bases between. CDR3 nucleotide sequence: TGTGCCAGCAGTCTTCACAGGGAGGAGACCCAGTACTTC. Translation gives CASSLHREETQYF.

This clonotype appeared a few times. The chain recombines TRBV29-1 with TRBJ2-3; D is possibly TRBD2 (5 bases). The CDR3 extends over 13 amino acids. The germline CDR1 and CDR2 sequences are SQVTM and ANQGSEA. V lost 1 base, J lost 3 bases, and 8 bases lay in between. CDR3 sequence: CSVEGGETDTQYF. CDR3 nucleotides: TGCAGCGTTGAAGGGGGAGAAACAGATACGCAGTATTTT.

The chain links TRBV10-3 to TRBJ2-1; possible D gene TRBD2, 6 bases. This CDR3 has 15 amino acids. The germline gives CDR1 ENHRY, CDR2 SYGVKD. V was pared by 7 bases and J by 8 bases, with 21 bases between. CDR3 nucleotide sequence: TGTGCCATCAAAGAAGGCACTAGCCGGAATCATGAGCAGTTCTTC. It translates to CAIKEGTSRNHEQFF.

Ten or more counts support this clonotype. This chain connects TRBV7-9 to TRBJ2-5, with D perhaps being TRBD1 or TRBD2 (6 bases each). The CDR3 extends over 15 amino acids. From germline, CDR1 is SEHNR and CDR2 FQNEAQ (reference sequence). V was trimmed by 0 bases and J by 2 bases, leaving 10 bases between them. In DNA form, the CDR3 reads TGTGCCAGCAGCTTAGCGGGGGGCCTTCAAGAGACCCAGTACTTC. Protein product: CASSLAGGLQETQYF.

Only a few counts were recorded for this clonotype. The chain joins TRBV2 to TRBJ2-5, with TRBD2 as a possible D gene (6 bases). V was shortened by 3 bases and J by 5 bases, with 19 bases between the two germline ends. The germline CDR1 and CDR2 sequences are SNHLY and FYNNEI. The CDR3 contains 16 residues. The CDR3 protein is CASSDYLGTLRETQYF. As DNA, the CDR3 is TGTGCCAGCAGTGATTACCTCGGGACTCTTCGTGAGACCCAGTACTTC.

This clonotype was observed at least ten times. The V gene is TRBV6-5, the J gene TRBJ2-5; 10 bases are shared with TRBD2. Germline-derived CDR1 and CDR2 are MNHEY and SVGAGI. V trimming: 1 base; J trimming: 5 bases; junction bases outside the gene matches: 7. The CDR3 loop spans 16 amino acids. The CDR3 here is CASSYLERGGRETQYF. The CDR3 region has the DNA TGTGCCAGCAGTTACTTGGAGCGGGGGGGCCGTGAGACCCAGTACTTC.

This clonotype showed up just a few times. The V and J genes are TRBV7-9 and TRBJ1-1, with 11 nucleotides matching TRBD1. V was pared by 1 base and J by 1 base, with 2 bases of the junction left unmatched. Germline-derived CDR1 and CDR2 are SEHNR and FQNEAQ (reference sequence). CDR3 length: 16 amino acids. The CDR3 is CASSLGTGGANTEAFF. CDR3 coding DNA: TGTGCCAGCAGCTTAGGGACAGGGGGCGCGAACACTGAAGCTTTCTTT.

The V gene is TRBV12-3 or TRBV12-4, the J gene TRBJ2-3; unclear D gene. V was trimmed by 3 bases and J by 1 base, leaving 11 bases between them. CDR3 length: 15 amino acids. For the CDR3, the DNA is TGTGCCAGCAGTTTGATGGAGCTGCGCACAGATACGCAGTATTTT. Its translation is CASSLMELRTDTQYF.

V and J are TRBV12-3 or TRBV12-4 and TRBJ1-5, with unresolved D. V lost 5 bases to trimming and J lost 6 bases, with 14 bases between them. The CDR3 loop spans 14 amino acids. CDR3 in amino acids: CASSRDTASQPQHF. The CDR3 DNA reads TGTGCCAGCAGTCGAGATACGGCGAGTCAGCCCCAGCATTTT.

The CDR3 is CASRTGTGSFYEQYF. CDR3 nucleotide sequence: TGTGCCAGCAGGACCGGGACAGGGTCCTTCTACGAGCAGTACTTC. This chain links TRBV13 with TRBJ2-7; TRBD1 aligns across 9 bases. Germline CDR1 is PRHDT and CDR2 is FYEKMQ (reference sequence). CDR3 length: 15 amino acids. V lost 6 bases to trimming and J lost 3 bases; unmatched junction nucleotides: 9.

The chain uses TRBV28 and TRBJ1-5, with D maybe TRBD1 (6 bases). The CDR3 spans 18 residues. Deletions cut 5 bases from V and 0 bases from J, with 20 bases between. CDR1 is MDHEN, CDR2 SYDVKM, per germline. CDR3 DNA: TGTGCCAGCAGTCCCCCGCCCCTGGGGGGCTATAGCAATCAGCCCCAGCATTTT. Encoded protein: CASSPPPLGGYSNQPQHF.